The rows below give T cell receptor beta chains drawn from one sample of a study of blood T cell repertoires in COVID-19. Profiling relied on immunoSEQ multiplex PCR, and the TCRdb table lists in-frame clones only, not all of them. This sample has tens of thousands of clones, with roughly 80% found just once. Sequencing was carried out using peripheral blood. These receptors originate from a human donor in a cohort sampled during active or convalescent COVID-19. The CDR3 runs from the conserved cysteine through the conserved F or W. The order of the fields is V gene, J gene, clone size, D gene, CDR3 DNA, CDR3 protein. A D gene is named only where the DNA matches it firmly. Part of the rows lack a size; the others show once, few, many or a class for expanded clones.

>TRBV3-1/TRBV3-2|TRBJ2-3|.|TRBD1
TGTGCCAGCAGCCAAGGGGCTGGGACAGGGTTGACAGATACGCAGTATTTT
CASSQGAGTGLTDTQYF
>TRBV20-1|TRBJ1-2|.|.
TGCAGTGCTAGTGTGCAGGGGATACTTCGGGGCTACACCTTC
CSASVQGILRGYTF
>TRBV19|TRBJ2-1|.|TRBD2
TGTGCCACCTTCCCCGACCCCGTAGGGACTAGCGGCGAGCAGTTCTTC
CATFPDPVGTSGEQFF
>TRBV3-1/TRBV3-2|TRBJ2-1|.|.
TGTGCCAGCAGCCAAGTGACCGGGGGAGCAAAAAATGAGCAGTTCTTC
CASSQVTGGAKNEQFF
>TRBV19|TRBJ1-1|medium-sized|TRBD1
TGTGCCAGTAGTCTCGACAGGGTAGGGAACACTGAAGCTTTCTTT
CASSLDRVGNTEAFF
>TRBV27|TRBJ2-3|.|TRBD2
TGTGCCAGCAGTTTGCGGGGGGACTCTTCTAGCACAGATACGCAGTATTTT
CASSLRGDSSSTDTQYF
>TRBV3-1/TRBV3-2|TRBJ1-3|.|.
TGTGCCAGCAGCCCTAGAGGAAACACCATATATTTT
CASSPRGNTIYF
>TRBV21-1|TRBJ2-3|.|.
TGTGCCAGCAGCAACGGAATACGGACTAGCGGGGGCCCCAGCACAGATACGCAGTATTTT
CASSNGIRTSGGPSTDTQYF
>TRBV29-1|TRBJ2-3|.|.
TGCAGCGCCTTGACAGATACGCAGTATTTT
CSALTDTQYF
>TRBV30|TRBJ2-5|few|TRBD1
TGTGCCTGGAGCCCGGGACAGAAGTACCAAGAGACCCAGTACTTC
CAWSPGQKYQETQYF
>TRBV3-1/TRBV3-2|TRBJ2-2|.|TRBD1
TGTGCCAGCAGCCAAGAGAGGACAGGGAGGACCGGGGAGCTGTTTTTT
CASSQERTGRTGELFF
>TRBV11-3|TRBJ2-7|once|.
TGTGCCAGCAGCTCGGGACAAGGCTACGAGCAGTACTTC
CASSSGQGYEQYF
>TRBV5-6|TRBJ2-3|.|.
TGTGCCAGCAGCTTGGGTAGGAGAGATACGCAGTATTTT
CASSLGRRDTQYF
>TRBV6-1|TRBJ1-3|.|.
TGTGCCAGCAGTGAAGCGGGCCGCTCTGGAAACACCATATATTTT
CASSEAGRSGNTIYF
>TRBV19|TRBJ1-5|.|.
TGTGCCAGTAGTATAGGGGCAGGGAGCAATCAGCCCCAGCATTTT
CASSIGAGSNQPQHF
>TRBV29-1|TRBJ1-5|.|.
TGCAGCGCGGGGGCACGGGATCAGCCCCAGCATTTT
CSAGARDQPQHF
>TRBV7-2|TRBJ1-2|few|TRBD1
TGTGCCAGCAGCTTAGCGGGGTATCAGGGGGCGAAGGGCTACACCTTC
CASSLAGYQGAKGYTF
>TRBV5-4|TRBJ2-3|.|TRBD1
TGTGCCAGCAGTTTCCGGGACAGGGGCACAGATACGCAGTATTTT
CASSFRDRGTDTQYF
>TRBV10-1|TRBJ1-3|.|.
TGCGCCATCGAGATGACAGGTAGCTCTGGAAACACCATATATTTT
CAIEMTGSSGNTIYF
>TRBV5-1|TRBJ2-3|.|TRBD2
TGCGCCAGCAGCTTGGGACTAGCTACAGATACGCAGTATTTT
CASSLGLATDTQYF
>TRBV18|TRBJ1-1|.|.
TGTGCCAGCTCCCCACGGACAGCGAACACTGAAGCTTTCTTT
CASSPRTANTEAFF
>TRBV5-8|TRBJ2-5|.|TRBD1
TGTGCCAGCAGCAACCGGGACAGGCTTGCGTTTTTGGAGACCCAGTACTTC
CASSNRDRLAFLETQYF
>TRBV6-6|TRBJ1-5|once|TRBD1
TGTGCCAGCAGTCCAACAGCCTTCGTGGACAGGGGTTCAGAAAGCAATCAGCCCCAGCATTTT
CASSPTAFVDRGSESNQPQHF
>TRBV6-1|TRBJ1-5|.|.
TGTGCCAGCAGTGAAGCTTATAGCAATCAGCCCCAGCATTTT
CASSEAYSNQPQHF
>TRBV3-1/TRBV3-2|TRBJ1-2|.|TRBD1
TGTGCCAGCAGCCTTTCACAGGGGGCAGGCTATGGCTACACCTTC
CASSLSQGAGYGYTF
>TRBV11-2|TRBJ2-5|.|TRBD2
TGTGCCAGCGCAAGGGGCAGCGGGGCGGGAGAGACCCAGTACTTC
CASARGSGAGETQYF
>TRBV6-5|TRBJ1-3|.|.
TGTGCCAGCAGTAGGGGGGGGAGCTCTGGAAACACCATATATTTT
CASSRGGSSGNTIYF
>TRBV7-8|TRBJ1-3|.|.
TGTGCCAGCAGCCGTCCTGGGACTGCGGCTGGAAACACCATATATTTT
CASSRPGTAAGNTIYF
>TRBV19|TRBJ1-2|few|TRBD1
TGTGCCAGTAGTTCAGGGGGCTCACCTAACTATGGCTACACCTTC
CASSSGGSPNYGYTF
>TRBV30|TRBJ1-3|.|.
TGTGCCTGGGGGGTCGGCTCTGGAAACACCATATATTTT
CAWGVGSGNTIYF
>TRBV5-1|TRBJ2-3|.|TRBD1
TGCGCCAGCAGCAAGGGACAGTCTAGCACAGATACGCAGTATTTT
CASSKGQSSTDTQYF
>TRBV10-3|TRBJ1-5|.|TRBD1
TGTGCCATCAGTGAGCAGGACAGGGAAAATCAGCCCCAGCATTTT
CAISEQDRENQPQHF
>TRBV2|TRBJ2-3|few|TRBD1
TGTGCCAGTAGTGGACAGGCCGGCAGTAGGGATACGCAGTATTTT
CASSGQAGSRDTQYF
>TRBV6-5|TRBJ1-5|.|TRBD1
TGTGCCAGCAACTTAACCGGGACAGGGAATCAGCCCCAGCATTTT
CASNLTGTGNQPQHF
>TRBV6-2/TRBV6-3|TRBJ2-5|.|.
TGTGCCAGCACCCCGGCGGGGTACCAAGAGACCCAGTACTTC
CASTPAGYQETQYF
>TRBV29-1|TRBJ2-1|.|TRBD2
TGCAGCGTCGCCTTGACTAGCGGGGACTTAGGTGAGCAGTTCTTC
CSVALTSGDLGEQFF
>TRBV7-2|TRBJ1-3|.|.
TGTGCCAGCAGCATGAATCAGGGGACCGGAAACACCATATATTTT
CASSMNQGTGNTIYF
>TRBV11-2|TRBJ2-3|.|.
TGTGCCATTACGGGGTTCGCAGATACGCAGTATTTT
CAITGFADTQYF
>TRBV27|TRBJ2-2|.|.
TGTGCCAGCACTCGGACAGAGAACACCGGGGAGCTGTTTTTT
CASTRTENTGELFF
>TRBV14|TRBJ2-1|.|.
TGTGCCAGCAGCCCCCAGGGGTATGGGGATGAGCAGTTCTTC
CASSPQGYGDEQFF
>TRBV10-3|TRBJ1-2|once|.
TGTGCCATCACCCCTTCCCAGGACAGCCGTTCTAACTATGGCTACACCTTC
CAITPSQDSRSNYGYTF
>TRBV9|TRBJ1-3|few|.
TGTGCCAGCAGCGTAGACAGCCGGAACACCATATATTTT
CASSVDSRNTIYF
>TRBV7-9|TRBJ1-1|.|TRBD1
TGTGCCAGCAGCCCTCAGGACAGGGGGGCGACTGAAGCTTTCTTT
CASSPQDRGATEAFF
>TRBV30|TRBJ1-2|.|TRBD1
TGTGCCTGGGGGACAGGGGGTGGCTACACCTTC
CAWGTGGGYTF
>TRBV19|TRBJ1-1|.|.
TGTGCCAGTAGTATAGCGGGGGTTACGAACACTGAAGCTTTCTTT
CASSIAGVTNTEAFF
>TRBV5-6|TRBJ2-5|.|TRBD1
TGTGCCAGCAACCTTGGACAGGGGATACAAGAGACCCAGTACTTC
CASNLGQGIQETQYF
>TRBV6-5|TRBJ2-7|.|TRBD1
TGTGCCAGCATTAGGACAGGGGCCTCTTCCTACGAGCAGTACTTC
CASIRTGASSYEQYF
>TRBV7-2|TRBJ2-4|.|TRBD2
TGTGCCAGCAGCCTCGGACTCGGGAGCGGGGGATTCCCTAAAAACATTCAGTACTTC
CASSLGLGSGGFPKNIQYF